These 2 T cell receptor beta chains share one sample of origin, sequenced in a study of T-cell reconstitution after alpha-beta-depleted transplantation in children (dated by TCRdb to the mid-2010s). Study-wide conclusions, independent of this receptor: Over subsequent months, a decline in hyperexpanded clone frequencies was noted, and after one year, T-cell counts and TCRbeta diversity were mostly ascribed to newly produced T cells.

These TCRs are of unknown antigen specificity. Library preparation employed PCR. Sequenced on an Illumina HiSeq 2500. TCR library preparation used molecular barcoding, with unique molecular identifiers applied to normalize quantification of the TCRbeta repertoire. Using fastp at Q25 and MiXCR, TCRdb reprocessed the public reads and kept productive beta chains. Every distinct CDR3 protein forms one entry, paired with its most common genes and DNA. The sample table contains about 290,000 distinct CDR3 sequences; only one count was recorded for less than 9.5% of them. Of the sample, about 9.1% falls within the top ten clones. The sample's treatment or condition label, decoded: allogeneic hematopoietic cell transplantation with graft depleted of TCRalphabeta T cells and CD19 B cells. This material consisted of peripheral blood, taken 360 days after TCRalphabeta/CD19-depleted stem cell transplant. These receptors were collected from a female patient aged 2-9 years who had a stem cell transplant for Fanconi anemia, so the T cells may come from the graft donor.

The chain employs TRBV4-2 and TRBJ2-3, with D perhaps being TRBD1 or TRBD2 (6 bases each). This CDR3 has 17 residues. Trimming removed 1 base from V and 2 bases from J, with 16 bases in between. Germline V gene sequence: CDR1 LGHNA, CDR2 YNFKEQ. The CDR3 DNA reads TGTGCCAGCAGCCAAGCTCACCTAGGGGGGCCCACAGATACGCAGTATTTT. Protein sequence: CASSQAHLGGPTDTQYF.

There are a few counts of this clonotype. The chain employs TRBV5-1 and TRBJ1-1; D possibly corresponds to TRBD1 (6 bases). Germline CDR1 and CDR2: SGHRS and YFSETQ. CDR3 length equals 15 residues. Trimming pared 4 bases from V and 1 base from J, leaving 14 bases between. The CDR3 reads CASSQSKGGNTEAFF. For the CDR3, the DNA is TGCGCCAGCAGCCAGTCTAAGGGGGGGAACACTGAAGCTTTCTTT.